What follows are 4 T cell receptor beta chains derived from one specimen sequenced in a study of cytomegalovirus exposure and HLA in healthy donors. Profiling relied on immunoSEQ multiplex PCR, and the TCRdb table lists in-frame clones only, not all of them. There are fewer than 100,000 clones in the sample; roughly 90% occur only once, and around 2.1% lies in the top ten. The sample was PBMCs. The receptor set was obtained from a man aged 30-40 years in good health and CMV-seronegative.

J is TRBJ2-4 and V is TRBV5-4; a possible D gene is TRBD1 (7 bases). The CDR3 runs 14 residues. Trimming stripped 4 bases from V and 7 bases from J, with 15 bases between. In germline, CDR1 is SGHNT, CDR2 YYREEE (reference sequence). CDR3 nucleotides: TGTGCCAGCAGCCAGGAGGGGGCATTGAACATTCAGTACTTC. It codes for CASSQEGALNIQYF. Full variable domain (missing parts from reference TRBV5-4 and TRBJ2-4): ETGVTQSPTHLIKTRGQQVTLRCSSQSGHNTVSWYQQALGQGPQFIFQYYREEENGRGNFPPRFSGLQFPNYSSELNVNALELDDSALYLCASSQEGALNIQYFGAGTRLSVL.

This clone was counted a single time. The chain uses TRBV6-4 and TRBJ2-1; D remains unclear. Germline V gives CDR1 MRHNA, CDR2 SNTAGT. The CDR3 is 11 residues long. V was clipped by 6 bases and J by 8 bases, with 8 bases between them. The CDR3 is CASRIEYEQFF. The CDR3 nucleotides read TGTGCCAGCAGGATAGAGTATGAGCAGTTCTTC.

This clone occurred a few times. The V gene is TRBV5-6, the J gene TRBJ2-5; 10 nucleotides match TRBD1. Germline V gene sequence: CDR1 SGHDT, CDR2 YYEEEE. V shed 4 bases, J shed 2 bases, and the junction held 5 bases outside the gene matches. The CDR3 extends over 15 amino acids. The CDR3 is CASSLGTGVQETQYF. The CDR3 nucleotides are TGTGCCAGCAGCCTAGGGACAGGGGTGCAAGAGACCCAGTACTTC.

This clone came up once. V usage is TRBV7-6 and J usage is TRBJ2-1; the match to TRBD1 covers 7 bases. The CDR3 consists of 14 residues. Germline CDR1 SGHVS, CDR2 FNYEAQ. Germline trimming cut 5 bases from V and 6 bases from J; bases unmatched to any gene: 7. CDR3 sequence reads: CASSNDRAGNEQFF. Here the CDR3 DNA reads TGTGCCAGCAGCAACGACAGGGCGGGCAATGAGCAGTTCTTC. The whole variable domain, remainder taken from reference TRBV7-6 and TRBJ2-1, is GAGVSQSPRYKVTKRGQDVALRCDPISGHVSLYWYRQALGQGPEFLTYFNYEAQQDKSGLPNDRFSAERPEGSISTLTIQRTEQRDSAMYRCASSNDRAGNEQFFGPGTRLTVL.